Presented here are 14 T cell receptor beta chains from one specimen sequenced in a study of blood T cell repertoires in COVID-19. TCRdb's table, derived via immunoSEQ multiplex PCR, lists solely in-frame clones and lacks some. The profile shows around 400,000 clones, 87% of them singletons. The specimen was peripheral blood. These receptors were collected from a woman aged 60-70 years with COVID-19, enrolled during active disease.

A remark on this clone: A read error may explain this, as a much larger clone is one base away. V gene TRBV28 combines with J gene TRBJ1-2, with D possibly being TRBD1 (5 bases). This CDR3 region has 13 residues. Germline V gene sequence: CDR1 MDHEN, CDR2 SYDVKM. Trimming took 6 bases from V and 0 from J, leaving 8 bases between them. The CDR3 region has the DNA TGTGCCAGCAGCCTGACAGCTAACTATGGCTACACCTTC. As protein: CASSLTANYGYTF.

V and J are TRBV29-1 and TRBJ1-1, with 11 bases matching TRBD1. J was trimmed by 3 bases and V by 6 bases; bases with no gene match: 6. The germline CDR1 and CDR2 sequences are SQVTM and ANQGSEA. There are 14 residues in the CDR3. DNA of the CDR3: TGCAGCGTCGAGGGACAGGGGGTTTACACTGAAGCTTTCTTT. This encodes CSVEGQGVYTEAFF.

The rearrangement links TRBV7-8 to TRBJ1-1; no definite D call. The germline CDR1 and CDR2 sequences are SGHVS and FQNEAQ. The CDR3 runs to 14 residues. Trimming took 0 bases from V and 5 from J, leaving 10 bases between them. The chain's CDR3 is CASSLAYRETEAFF. DNA of the CDR3: TGTGCCAGCAGCTTAGCTTATAGGGAGACTGAAGCTTTCTTT.

This chain connects TRBV29-1 to TRBJ2-3; possible D gene TRBD1, 5 bases. Germline CDR1 is SQVTM and CDR2 is ANQGSEA. The CDR3 spans 11 residues. V dropped 4 bases and J dropped 6 bases, with 8 bases sitting between them. The DNA of the CDR3 is TGCAGCGTTGCCCGACAGGATACGCAGTATTTT. It translates to CSVARQDTQYF.

The chain employs TRBV7-2 and TRBJ2-5; D might be TRBD1 (5 bases). Germline V gene lookup returns CDR1 SGHTA and CDR2 FQGNSA. CDR3 length equals 13 residues. Trimming took off 0 bases at V and 5 bases at J, with 7 bases between the two ends. The CDR3: CASSLARVETQYF. CDR3 DNA: TGTGCCAGCAGCTTAGCCAGGGTGGAGACCCAGTACTTC.

The chain carries TRBV5-1 and TRBJ1-1; D perhaps matches TRBD1 (6 bases). Trimming took off 4 bases at V and 1 base at J, with 11 bases between the two ends. This CDR3 is 14 amino acids long. Germline CDR1 and CDR2: SGHRS and YFSETQ. CDR3 nucleotide sequence: TGCGCCAGCAGCATTCAGGGGACGAACACTGAAGCTTTCTTT. It is translated as CASSIQGTNTEAFF.

The chain joins TRBV6-1 to TRBJ1-5; D unresolved. This CDR3 has 15 amino acids. CDR1 and CDR2 from the germline V gene are MNHNS and SASEGT. Trimming stripped 2 bases from V and 1 base from J, with 9 bases between. The CDR3 DNA reads as TGTGCCAGCAGTGAATACGGGGTGAGCAATCAGCCCCAGCATTTT. Protein sequence: CASSEYGVSNQPQHF.

V usage is TRBV5-1 and J usage is TRBJ2-7; 8 positions match TRBD1. The CDR3 loop spans 15 amino acids. The trim removed 2 bases at V and 3 bases at J, leaving 7 bases unmatched. Germline V lookup: CDR1 SGHRS, CDR2 YFSETQ. CDR3 amino acids: CASSFGTGLFYEQYF. CDR3 DNA sequence: TGCGCCAGCAGCTTCGGGACAGGACTCTTCTACGAGCAGTACTTC.

The CDR3 loop reads CASSYRQGKGLAREQYF. CDR3 coding DNA: TGTGCCAGCAGTTATAGACAGGGAAAGGGGCTGGCTCGCGAGCAGTACTTC. The rearrangement joins TRBV28 to TRBJ2-7; 7 nucleotides align to TRBD1. This CDR3 spans 17 amino acids. Per the germline V gene, CDR1 is MDHEN and CDR2 is SYDVKM. Trimming removed 4 bases from V and 6 bases from J; junction bases left unmatched: 18.

The J gene is TRBJ1-1, the V gene TRBV29-1, with D uncertain. V was trimmed by 7 bases and J by 0 bases, leaving 15 bases between them. The CDR3 sequence is 14 residues long. The germline CDR1 and CDR2 sequences are SQVTM and ANQGSEA. CDR3 bases: TGCAGCGCCGCAAACGGGGAGGTGAACACTGAAGCTTTCTTT. Its protein product is CSAANGEVNTEAFF.

The chain carries TRBV7-9 and TRBJ2-2, with 10 positions matching TRBD1. The V gene's germline CDR1 is SEHNR and CDR2 FQNEAQ (reference sequence). The CDR3 loop spans 18 amino acids. J lost 8 bases, V lost 0 bases, and 12 bases had no gene match. CDR3 amino acids: CASSLAPGQGPSWGELFF. As DNA, the CDR3 is TGTGCCAGCAGCTTAGCTCCGGGACAGGGGCCCAGCTGGGGGGAGCTGTTTTTT.

The chain couples TRBV12-5 to TRBJ1-1; TRBD1 aligns across 10 bases. V was clipped by 0 bases and J by 5 bases; unmatched bases: 9. Germline V gives CDR1 LGHNT, CDR2 FRNRAP. This CDR3 region has 17 residues. The CDR3 sequence: CASGLVTGGMGGTEAFF. In DNA, the CDR3 is TGTGCTAGTGGTTTGGTGACAGGGGGCATGGGTGGGACTGAAGCTTTCTTT.

The V and J genes are TRBV28 and TRBJ1-5; 8 bases map to TRBD1. Germline V CDR1 and CDR2: MDHEN, SYDVKM. The CDR3 extends over 16 amino acids. V shed 6 bases, J shed 6 bases, and the junction held 13 bases outside the gene matches. The CDR3 loop is CASRQGGAIKGQPQHF. Written as DNA, the CDR3 is TGTGCCAGCAGACAGGGGGGGGCCATCAAAGGTCAGCCCCAGCATTTT. Variable domain in full (rest from reference TRBV28 and TRBJ1-5): DVKVTQSSRYLVKRTGEKVFLECVQDMDHENMFWYRQDPGLGLRLIYFSYDVKMKEKGDIPEGYSVSREKKERFSLILESASTNQTSMYLCASRQGGAIKGQPQHFGDGTRLSIL.

This clone has a single count. The chain recombines TRBV4-1 with TRBJ1-2; weak D call: TRBD1 (5 bases). Trimming took off 2 bases at V and 5 bases at J, with 18 bases between the two ends. The germline V gene has CDR1 MGHRA and CDR2 YSYEKL. This CDR3 spans 16 amino acids. Here the CDR3 reads CASSQQVSGAGYGYTF. CDR3 coding DNA: TGCGCCAGCAGCCAACAAGTGTCAGGTGCAGGGTATGGCTACACCTTC.